The entry below describes one T cell receptor beta chain. Germline V gives CDR1 MGHDK, CDR2 SYGVNS. This CDR3 is 11 amino acids long. Trimming removed 8 bases at V and 4 bases at J, with 9 bases between. The entry originates in a study of T-cell reconstitution after alpha-beta-depleted transplantation in children. Unique molecular identifiers tagged the TCRbeta library. Each CDR3 protein gets one entry after TCRdb re-called the PCR reads with MiXCR. Of just over 350,000 distinct CDR3 sequences listed, approximately 12% are singletons. The chain has TRBV25-1 and TRBJ2-7; D might be TRBD2 (6 bases). The starting material was PBMCs, obtained from the stem cell graft. The sequence derives from a human donor who donated a stem cell graft to a child with Fanconi anemia. The CDR3 is CASDGGYEQYV. CDR3 nucleotide sequence: TGTGCCAGCGATGGGGGGTACGAGCAGTACGTC.